One T cell receptor beta chain is described in this entry. Its antigen is as yet unknown. The data stem from a study of OX40 agonist ivuxolimab in advanced cancers. Study-level background: Prior therapy, whether anti-PD-1, anti-PD-L1 or anti-CTLA-4, was allowed, and roughly 40% had some.

Method: immunoSEQ multiplex PCR; TCRdb's copy keeps in-frame clones and lacks some. Of more than 25,000 clones in the sample, about 74% were seen once. Study conclusions and caveats: On average, CD8+ T cells had more expanded clones than CD4+.

This CDR3 has 13 amino acids. V was clipped by 3 bases and J by 5 bases, with 11 bases between them. Germline CDR1 MNHNS, CDR2 SASEGT. Sequences were derived from CD4+ or CD8+ T cells sorted from blood, sampled in a trial of the OX40 agonist ivuxolimab. The sequence derives from an adult with an advanced solid tumor such as melanoma, head and neck, liver or kidney cancer. The chain joins TRBV6-1 to TRBJ2-7; D possibly corresponds to TRBD1 (7 bases). CDR3 in DNA: TGTGCCAGCAGTGACAGGGGGGTGGACGAGCAGTACTTC. The encoded protein is CASSDRGVDEQYF.